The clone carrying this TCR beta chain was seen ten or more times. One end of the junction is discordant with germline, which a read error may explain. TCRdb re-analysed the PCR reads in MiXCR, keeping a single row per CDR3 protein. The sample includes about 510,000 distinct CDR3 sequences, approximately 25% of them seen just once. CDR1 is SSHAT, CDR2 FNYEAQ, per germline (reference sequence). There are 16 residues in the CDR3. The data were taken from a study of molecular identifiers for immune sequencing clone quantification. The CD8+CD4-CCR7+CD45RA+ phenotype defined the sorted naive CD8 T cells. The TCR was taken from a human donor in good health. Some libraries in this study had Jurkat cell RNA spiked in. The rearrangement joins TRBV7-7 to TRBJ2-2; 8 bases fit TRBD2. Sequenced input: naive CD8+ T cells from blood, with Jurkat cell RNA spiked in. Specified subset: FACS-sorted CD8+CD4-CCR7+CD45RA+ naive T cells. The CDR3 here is CASSLEHPSGTGELFF. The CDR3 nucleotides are TGTGCTAGCAGCTTAGAGCACCCTAGCGGGACCGGGGAGCTGTTTTTT.